These T cell receptor beta chains were read from a single sample in a study of T-cell memory formation after mild COVID-19. MiXCR, run by TCRdb on the 5' RACE reads, gives a single entry per CDR3 protein. The sample holds almost 250,000 distinct CDR3 sequences, less than 20% seen once. The sequenced sample was PBMCs or a T cell subset sorted from them (not recorded which). The receptors were sampled from an adult woman who had mild COVID-19 (a few samples of this study predate the infection). Cell type and time point are not known. CDR3s include the opening cysteine and the closing phenylalanine or tryptophan. Each record gives: V gene, J gene, D gene, clone size, CDR3 length, CDR3 protein, CDR3 DNA. D genes are given only for firm matches. Rows give clone size only sometimes, using once, few, many, or a class for an expanded clone.

TRBV12-3/TRBV12-4	TRBJ2-7	-	-	15	CASSSLGTGAVYRYF	TGTGCCAGCAGTTCCCTAGGAACCGGCGCGGTCTATAGGTACTTC
TRBV5-1	TRBJ1-1	TRBD1	-	15	CASSLDYRGGTEAFF	TGCGCCAGCAGCTTGGACTACAGGGGAGGGACTGAAGCTTTCTTT
TRBV10-3	TRBJ2-3	-	-	13	CAISRGGTDTQYF	TGTGCCATCAGCCGGGGAGGCACAGATACGCAGTATTTT
TRBV7-2	TRBJ2-2	-	-	17	CASSTPGGTANTGELFF	TGTGCCAGCAGCACCCCGGGCGGGACAGCGAACACCGGGGAGCTGTTTTTT
TRBV7-9	TRBJ2-1	TRBD1	-	15	CASSFLTGGNNEQFF	TGTGCCAGCAGCTTTTTAACAGGGGGGAACAATGAGCAGTTCTTC
TRBV7-2	TRBJ1-4	-	few	15	CASSPKAGESRKLFF	TGTGCCAGCAGCCCAAAGGCAGGGGAGAGTCGAAAACTGTTTTTT
TRBV3-1	TRBJ2-7	TRBD1	few	15	CASTQWTGGYYEQYF	TGTGCCAGCACACAATGGACAGGGGGCTACTACGAGCAGTACTTC
TRBV10-3	TRBJ2-7	-	-	14	CAISESSRVREQYF	TGTGCCATCAGTGAGTCGTCAAGGGTACGCGAGCAGTACTTC
TRBV4-3	TRBJ1-5	TRBD1	-	19	CASSQDWTGNFRGNQPQHF	TGCGCCAGCAGCCAAGATTGGACAGGGAACTTTCGGGGCAATCAGCCCCAGCATTTT
TRBV7-2	TRBJ2-5	TRBD2	few	15	CASSFRGLTGETQYF	TGTGCCAGCAGCTTCCGGGGACTAACGGGGGAGACCCAGTACTTC
TRBV6-1	TRBJ1-3	-	many	14	CASSLQGSGNTIYF	TGTGCCAGCAGTCTTCAGGGGTCTGGAAACACCATATATTTT
TRBV13	TRBJ2-2	TRBD1	-	16	CASSRRGTGNTGELFF	TGTGCCAGCAGCCGGCGTGGGACAGGGAACACCGGGGAGCTGTTTTTT
TRBV5-1	TRBJ1-1	-	few	15	CASSTSGTQNTEAFF	TGCGCCAGCAGTACCTCCGGGACCCAGAACACTGAAGCTTTCTTT
TRBV4-1	TRBJ2-1	TRBD2	-	14	CASSPTGLANEQFF	TGCGCCAGCAGCCCCACAGGACTAGCAAATGAGCAGTTCTTC
TRBV18	TRBJ2-1	TRBD1	few	16	CASSPQGVTVYNEQFF	TGTGCCAGCTCCCCCCAGGGGGTCACCGTCTACAATGAGCAGTTCTTC
TRBV19	TRBJ2-7	TRBD2	few	17	CASSIARSSGSGYEQYF	TGTGCCAGTAGTATAGCTCGGTCTAGCGGGAGTGGATACGAGCAGTACTTC
TRBV20-1	TRBJ2-3	-	-	15	CSAFDPAPGTDTQYF	TGCAGTGCCTTTGACCCAGCCCCGGGCACAGATACGCAGTATTTT
TRBV12-3/TRBV12-4	TRBJ1-1	TRBD1	few	18	CASSPWTGRAGMNTEAFF	TGTGCCAGCAGTCCCTGGACAGGTCGGGCGGGAATGAACACTGAAGCTTTCTTT
TRBV3-1	TRBJ2-1	TRBD2	many	16	CASSPGGGRGHNEQFF	TGTGCCAGCAGCCCCGGGGGGGGCCGGGGGCACAATGAGCAGTTCTTC
TRBV20-1	TRBJ2-1	-	few	13	CSASATTYNEQFF	TGCAGTGCTTCAGCCACAACCTACAATGAGCAGTTCTTC
TRBV3-1	TRBJ2-1	TRBD1	few	15	CASSLLGTGRGEQFF	TGTGCCAGCAGCCTCCTCGGGACAGGGAGAGGTGAGCAGTTCTTC
TRBV24-1	TRBJ1-5	-	few	13	CATSDFRGQPQHF	TGTGCCACCAGTGATTTTCGGGGTCAGCCCCAGCATTTT
TRBV20-1	TRBJ2-7	TRBD2	many	14	CSANSGTSGYEQYF	TGCAGTGCTAACTCCGGGACTAGCGGGTACGAGCAGTACTTC
TRBV7-9	TRBJ1-1	TRBD1	-	13	CASSSYTGVEAFF	TGTGCCAGCAGCTCCTACACAGGGGTTGAAGCTTTCTTT
TRBV10-3	TRBJ2-5	-	many	12	CAISEAGETQYF	TGTGCCATCAGTGAGGCCGGGGAGACCCAGTACTTC
TRBV7-8	TRBJ2-2	-	-	14	CASSLRIGGGELFF	TGTGCCAGCAGCTTACGTATCGGCGGCGGGGAGCTGTTTTTT
TRBV27	TRBJ2-5	TRBD2	-	13	CASNTSGKETQYF	TGTGCCAGCAATACTAGCGGGAAAGAGACCCAGTACTTC
TRBV7-8	TRBJ1-6	TRBD1	-	17	CASSFRTGGAANSPLHF	TGTGCCAGCAGCTTCCGAACAGGGGGCGCTGCGAATTCACCCCTCCACTTT
TRBV2	TRBJ2-3	-	-	15	CASSEARAGADTQYF	TGTGCCAGCAGTGAAGCGCGGGCAGGGGCAGATACGCAGTATTTT
TRBV7-9	TRBJ2-5	-	-	17	CASSLGPLGEAVETQYF	TGTGCCAGCAGCCTCGGCCCTCTGGGGGAGGCCGTAGAGACCCAGTACTTC
TRBV7-3	TRBJ1-1	-	few	13	CASSKDRNTEAFF	TGTGCCAGCAGCAAGGACAGGAACACTGAAGCTTTCTTT
TRBV7-3	TRBJ2-1	-	few	15	CASSIGTGGHNEQFF	TGTGCCAGCAGCATCGGGACTGGGGGTCACAATGAGCAGTTCTTC
TRBV7-2	TRBJ1-1	-	few	15	CASSLARGTNTEAFF	TGTGCCAGCAGCTTAGCGCGCGGAACGAACACTGAAGCTTTCTTT
TRBV7-6	TRBJ1-1	TRBD1	many	14	CASSPRTGYTEAFF	TGTGCCAGCAGCCCCCGGACAGGCTACACTGAAGCTTTCTTT
TRBV29-1	TRBJ2-1	TRBD2	-	14	CSVPSGNFYNEQFF	TGCAGCGTTCCAAGCGGGAATTTCTACAATGAGCAGTTCTTC